This passage covers 31 T cell receptor beta chains from one sample sequenced in a study of OX40 agonist ivuxolimab in advanced cancers. Generated by immunoSEQ multiplex PCR, the TCRdb table keeps only in-frame clones and is missing some. The sample yields 15,000 to 20,000 clones, 73% seen once. The material sequenced was CD4+ or CD8+ T cells sorted from blood, taken in a trial of the OX40 agonist ivuxolimab. All receptors derive from an adult with an advanced solid tumor such as melanoma, head and neck, liver or kidney cancer.

The rearrangement joins TRBV14 to TRBJ2-3, with TRBD2 identical over 9 bases. The germline CDR1 and CDR2 sequences are SGHDN and FVKESK. V lost 1 base and J lost 3; bases outside the gene matches: 5. This CDR3 is built from 16 residues. As DNA, the CDR3 is TGTGCCAGCAGCCAAGGACTAGCGGTGTGGACAGATACGCAGTATTTT. As protein: CASSQGLAVWTDTQYF.

This clone was observed a few times. The V gene is TRBV2, the J gene TRBJ1-1; D remains ambiguous. The V gene's germline CDR1 is SNHLY and CDR2 FYNNEI. Trimming pared 7 bases from V and 2 bases from J, leaving 5 bases between. This CDR3 has 11 residues. As DNA, the CDR3 is TGTGCCAGCACTCTCAACACTGAAGCTTTCTTT. Amino acid sequence: CASTLNTEAFF.

J is TRBJ1-3 and V is TRBV5-4, with unresolved D. Looked up from germline, CDR1 is SGHNT and CDR2 is YYREEE (reference sequence). The V end was cut by 0 bases, the J end by 4 bases, with 2 bases between. The CDR3 covers 12 residues. CDR3 DNA: TGTGCCAGCAGCTTGGACGGAAACACCATATATTTT. Encoded protein: CASSLDGNTIYF. The whole variable domain, remainder taken from reference TRBV5-4 and TRBJ1-3, is ETGVTQSPTHLIKTRGQQVTLRCSSQSGHNTVSWYQQALGQGPQFIFQYYREEENGRGNFPPRFSGLQFPNYSSELNVNALELDDSALYLCASSLDGNTIYFGEGSWLTVV.

The chain combines TRBV6-5 with TRBJ2-5, with no clear D. The CDR3 consists of 15 residues. Germline values: CDR1 MNHEY, CDR2 SVGAGI. V gave up 5 bases and J gave up 1 base, with 14 bases separating them. The DNA of the CDR3 is TGTGCCAGCAGTCTGCTTGAAGGCCTCCAAGAGACCCAGTACTTC. Its protein is CASSLLEGLQETQYF.

The V call is TRBV6-6, the J call TRBJ2-7; possible D gene TRBD2, 6 bases. Germline V CDR1 and CDR2: MNHNY, SVGAGI (reference sequence). Trimming stripped 6 bases from V and 3 bases from J, with 18 bases between. The CDR3 covers 15 residues. Here the CDR3 DNA reads TGTGCCAGCAGGGACCGGGACTCATTCGACTACGAGCAGTACTTC. This codes for CASRDRDSFDYEQYF.

V is TRBV10-2 and J is TRBJ2-7, with D possibly matching TRBD2 (6 bases). The V and J ends lost 9 bases and 0 bases respectively, with 12 bases between them. Germline CDR1 and CDR2: WSHSY and SAAADI. The CDR3 loop spans 13 amino acids. The DNA for the CDR3 is TGCGCCAGTACTCAAGCGGGCTCCTACGAGCAGTACTTC. Protein sequence: CASTQAGSYEQYF.

J is TRBJ2-2 and V is TRBV9; D call uncertain. Germline values: CDR1 SGDLS, CDR2 YYNGEE. The V end lost 0 bases, the J end lost 3 bases, and 3 bases lay between the germline ends. The CDR3 extends over 13 amino acids. In DNA form, the CDR3 reads TGTGCCAGCAGCGTAGCTTACACCGGGGAGCTGTTTTTT. Its translation is CASSVAYTGELFF.

The V gene is TRBV7-9, the J gene TRBJ1-2, with TRBD1 matching 7 bases. J gave up 4 bases and V 5 bases, and 7 bases lay outside the gene matches. Germline loops: CDR1 SEHNR, CDR2 FQNEAQ (reference sequence). The CDR3 sequence is 14 residues long. The CDR3 DNA sequence: TGTGCCAGCAGCCCACAGGGGATGGGCTATGGCTACACCTTC. Encoded protein: CASSPQGMGYGYTF.

This rearrangement joins TRBV27 to TRBJ1-2, with unresolved D. The CDR3 is 14 residues long. The ends were cut back, 0 bases at V and 3 bases at J, with 8 bases in the middle. Germline assignment: CDR1 MNHEY and CDR2 SMNVEV (reference sequence). The CDR3 protein is CASSLSREYYGYTF. In DNA, the CDR3 is TGTGCCAGCAGTTTATCGAGGGAGTACTATGGCTACACCTTC.

The rearrangement links TRBV10-1 to TRBJ2-2, with 7 bases identical to TRBD2. The CDR3 consists of 23 residues. The V and J ends lost 2 bases and 1 base, in that order; junction bases with no gene match: 25. The germline gives CDR1 WNHNN, CDR2 SYGVQD (reference sequence). DNA of the CDR3: TGCGCCAGCAGTGAGGACCCCACTCTAGCGGCAGGAGAGATACGGTGGAACACCGGGGAGCTGTTTTTT. Protein sequence: CASSEDPTLAAGEIRWNTGELFF.

This clone appeared a single time. This chain uses TRBV7-8 with TRBJ1-5; D possibly corresponds to TRBD1 (6 bases). V lost 1 base to trimming and J lost 2 bases, with 15 bases between them. The CDR3 consists of 17 residues. Germline lookup yields CDR1 SGHVS and CDR2 FQNEAQ. Here the CDR3 reads CASSLDEERQGNQPQHF. The DNA for the CDR3 is TGTGCCAGCAGCTTAGATGAGGAGAGACAGGGCAATCAGCCCCAGCATTTT.

This clone is a singleton in its sample. The rearrangement links TRBV5-1 to TRBJ2-1; 9 positions agree with TRBD2. Germline V gives CDR1 SGHRS, CDR2 YFSETQ. The trim removed 3 bases at V and 0 bases at J, leaving 4 bases unmatched. The CDR3 runs to 16 residues. The CDR3 region is CASSYLAGSSYNEQFF. CDR3 nucleotide sequence: TGCGCCAGCAGCTACCTAGCGGGGAGCTCCTACAATGAGCAGTTCTTC.

The sample holds one count of this clone. The chain employs TRBV10-3 and TRBJ2-7; 8 positions match TRBD1. Germline trimming cut 4 bases from V and 3 bases from J; bases unmatched to any gene: 5. The CDR3 is 14 amino acids. Germline CDR1 reads ENHRY; CDR2 reads SYGVKD. The CDR3 DNA is TGTGCCATCAGTGTAGGCAGGGGGCGCTACGAGCAGTACTTC. Amino acids: CAISVGRGRYEQYF.

V usage is TRBV14 and J usage is TRBJ2-7; no clear D. CDR3 length: 12 residues. V shed 7 bases and J shed 1 base, with 8 bases lying between them. Germline CDR1 SGHDN, CDR2 FVKESK. In nucleotides, the CDR3 is TGTGCCAGCAAAGGGATTTCCTACGAGCAGTACTTC. Protein sequence: CASKGISYEQYF. The variable domain in full, completed from reference TRBV14 and TRBJ2-7, reads EAGVTQFPSHSVIEKGQTVTLRCDPISGHDNLYWYRRVMGKEIKFLLHFVKESKQDESGMPNNRFLAERTGGTYSTLKVQPAELEDSGVYFCASKGISYEQYFGPGTRLTVT.

CDR3 sequence reads: CASSYSGANVLTF. CDR3 sequence (DNA): TGTGCCAGCAGTTACTCTGGGGCCAACGTCCTGACTTTC. V usage is TRBV6-5 and J usage is TRBJ2-6; D is uncertain. The CDR3 has 13 residues. In germline, CDR1 is MNHEY, CDR2 SVGAGI. Deletions cut 0 bases from V and 3 bases from J, with 0 bases between.

This sequence joins TRBV6-5 and TRBJ1-1; no definite D call. Trimming cost V 1 base and J 0 bases, with 9 bases left between them. The CDR3 contains 15 residues. The V gene's germline CDR1 is MNHEY and CDR2 SVGAGI. The CDR3 coding sequence is TGTGCCAGCAGTTACTGGCAGAACATGAACACTGAAGCTTTCTTT. Protein sequence: CASSYWQNMNTEAFF.

J is TRBJ2-7 and V is TRBV5-8; D not certain. Trimming took 2 bases from V and 1 from J, leaving 7 bases between them. This CDR3 has 13 residues. Germline-derived CDR1 and CDR2 are SGHTS and YDEGEE. The CDR3 DNA reads as TGTGCCAGCAGCTTACCCAGTTCCTACGAGCAGTACTTC. This codes for CASSLPSSYEQYF.

Only a few counts were recorded for this clone. This chain links TRBV2 with TRBJ1-1; D uncertain. Trimming stripped 4 bases from V and 8 bases from J, with 11 bases between. Germline V lookup: CDR1 SNHLY, CDR2 FYNNEI. The CDR3 has 12 residues. The CDR3 bases are TGTGCCAGCAGTGTCGATAGAGACGAAGCTTTCTTT. Translated, it gives CASSVDRDEAFF. The entire variable domain, with the rest obtained from reference TRBV2 and TRBJ1-1, is as follows: EPEVTQTPSHQVTQMGQEVILRCVPISNHLYFYWYRQILGQKVEFLVSFYNNEISEKSEIFDDQFSVERPDGSNFTLKIRSTKLEDSAMYFCASSVDRDEAFFGQGTRLTVV.

The V call is TRBV13, the J call TRBJ2-7; D may match TRBD1 or TRBD2 (7 bases each). With 8 bases removed from V and 2 bases from J, the gap between germline ends came to 19 bases. The CDR3 extends over 15 amino acids. Germline CDR1 and CDR2: PRHDT and FYEKMQ (reference sequence). Written as DNA, the CDR3 is TGTGCCAGCGGCTCCACAGGGGAGGGCCCCTACGAGCAGTACTTC. Translated, it gives CASGSTGEGPYEQYF. Complete variable domain (other parts from reference TRBV13 and TRBJ2-7): AAGVIQSPRHLIKEKRETATLKCYPIPRHDTVYWYQQGPGQDPQFLISFYEKMQSDKGSIPDRFSAQQFSDYHSELNMSSLELGDSALYFCASGSTGEGPYEQYFGPGTRLTVT.

J is TRBJ2-2 and V is TRBV28; D unresolved. Deletions cut 0 bases from V and 1 base from J, with 6 bases between. Germline V gene sequence: CDR1 MDHEN, CDR2 SYDVKM. The CDR3 length is 15 residues. The CDR3 reads CASSLWGVNTGELFF. In DNA form, the CDR3 reads TGTGCCAGCAGTTTATGGGGCGTGAACACCGGGGAGCTGTTTTTT.

V and J are TRBV14 and TRBJ2-2; TRBD1 aligns across 8 bases. The CDR3 has 16 amino acids. Germline V gene lookup returns CDR1 SGHDN and CDR2 FVKESK. V gave up 2 bases and J gave up 9 bases; unmatched junction bases: 11. In nucleotides, the CDR3 is TGTGCCAGCAGCCAATCACACAGGACAGGGTACTGGGAGCTGTTTTTT. Encoded protein: CASSQSHRTGYWELFF.

V is TRBV11-2 and J is TRBJ1-2; 7 bases match TRBD1. After removal of 5 bases from V and 2 bases from J, the junction contained 8 bases not matched to a gene. CDR1 and CDR2 (germline): SGHAT, FQNNGV. The CDR3 has 15 residues. In nucleotides, the CDR3 is TGTGCCAGCAGCGCGGAGACGACAGGGAACTATGGCTACACCTTC. Its translation: CASSAETTGNYGYTF.

The rearrangement uses TRBV2 and TRBJ1-1; D remains unclear. The germline V gene encodes CDR1 SNHLY and CDR2 FYNNEI. This CDR3 has 17 residues. Trimming removed 8 bases at V and 1 base at J, with 23 bases between. CDR3 DNA sequence: TGTGCCAGCTCAACCCGGGCCTTAAACAGAAAGAACACTGAAGCTTTCTTT. Encoded protein: CASSTRALNRKNTEAFF. Based on the CDR3 plus reference TRBV2 and TRBJ1-1, the full variable domain is EPEVTQTPSHQVTQMGQEVILRCVPISNHLYFYWYRQILGQKVEFLVSFYNNEISEKSEIFDDQFSVERPDGSNFTLKIRSTKLEDSAMYFCASSTRALNRKNTEAFFGQGTRLTVV.

Only a few counts were recorded for this clone. V gene TRBV4-3 combines with J gene TRBJ1-2; no clear D gene. Germline V CDR1 and CDR2: LGHNA, YSLEER. This CDR3 comprises 12 residues. The germline V and J ends were trimmed by 0 bases and 14 bases, with 13 bases remaining between them. CDR3 residues: CASSQDMRVQTF. In DNA form, the CDR3 reads TGCGCCAGCAGCCAAGATATGAGGGTTCAGACCTTC.

The CDR3 region is CASSQDLGGFSTNEKLFF. DNA of the CDR3: TGCGCCAGCAGCCAAGATTTGGGGGGTTTCTCGACTAATGAAAAACTGTTTTTT. The chain links TRBV4-3 to TRBJ1-4, with a weak D call TRBD1 (5 bases). Trimming took 0 bases from V and 2 from J, leaving 16 bases between them. The CDR3 loop spans 18 amino acids. In germline, CDR1 is LGHNA, CDR2 YSLEER.

This clone was observed many times. The V gene is TRBV6-5, the J gene TRBJ2-2, with D unresolved. Trimming removed 1 base at V and 2 bases at J, with 11 bases between. The CDR3 contains 16 residues. The germline V gene encodes CDR1 MNHEY and CDR2 SVGAGI. The CDR3 region is CASSYFGQQNTGELFF. The CDR3 region has the DNA TGTGCCAGCAGTTACTTTGGTCAACAAAACACCGGGGAGCTGTTTTTT.

CDR3 nucleotides: TGTGCCAGCAGCCTTGGGGTAGGGAATGAAAAACTGTTTTTT. This sequence encodes CASSLGVGNEKLFF. The chain carries TRBV7-9 and TRBJ1-4; D unresolved. This CDR3 has 14 residues. Germline-derived CDR1 and CDR2 are SEHNR and FQNEAQ (reference sequence). V lost 5 bases and J lost 5, with 12 bases in between.

The chain recombines TRBV9 with TRBJ1-1; D is unresolved. The V and J ends lost 3 bases and 1 base respectively, with 7 bases between them. This CDR3 is 13 amino acids long. Per the germline V gene, CDR1 is SGDLS and CDR2 is YYNGEE. The CDR3 nucleotides read TGTGCCAGCAGCGCCATTCAGAACACTGAAGCTTTCTTT. It encodes CASSAIQNTEAFF.

Comment on this clone: One base away lies a much larger clone, so this may be a sequencing read error. V and J are TRBV27 and TRBJ1-2; 7 positions agree with TRBD1. CDR1 MNHEY and CDR2 SMNVEV come from the germline V gene (reference sequence). This CDR3 has 14 amino acids. CDR3 in DNA: TGTGCCAGCAGTTCGGGGGGACAGACTTATGGCCACACCTTC. Protein sequence: CASSSGGQTYGHTF.

The chain couples TRBV14 to TRBJ1-5; a possible D gene is TRBD1 (5 bases). Germline V gene lookup returns CDR1 SGHDN and CDR2 FVKESK. There are 13 residues in the CDR3. The V gene lost 3 bases and the J gene lost 7 bases, with 10 bases spanning the gap. The CDR3 DNA sequence: TGTGCCAGCAGCCATGGGGGTGAACAGCCCCAGCATTTT. Encoded protein: CASSHGGEQPQHF.

This rearrangement joins TRBV4-3 to TRBJ2-7; D perhaps matches TRBD2 (6 bases). The CDR3 has 18 residues. The germline V gene encodes CDR1 LGHNA and CDR2 YSLEER. V was shortened by 0 bases and J by 4 bases, with 22 bases between the two germline ends. The CDR3 reads CASSQDLFIRGKGYEQYF. The CDR3 DNA follows: TGCGCCAGCAGCCAAGATCTCTTCATCCGGGGGAAGGGGTACGAGCAGTACTTC.